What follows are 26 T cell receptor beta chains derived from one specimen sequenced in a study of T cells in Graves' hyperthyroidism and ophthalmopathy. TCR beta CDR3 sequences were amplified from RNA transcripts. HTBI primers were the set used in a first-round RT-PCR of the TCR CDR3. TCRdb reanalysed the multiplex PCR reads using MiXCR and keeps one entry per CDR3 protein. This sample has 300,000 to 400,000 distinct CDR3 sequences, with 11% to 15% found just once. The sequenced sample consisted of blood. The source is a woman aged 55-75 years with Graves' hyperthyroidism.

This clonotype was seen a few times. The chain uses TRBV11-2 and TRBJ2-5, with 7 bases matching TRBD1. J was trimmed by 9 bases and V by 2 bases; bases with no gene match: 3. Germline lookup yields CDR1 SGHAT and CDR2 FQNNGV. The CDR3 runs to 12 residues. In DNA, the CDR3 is TGTGCCAGCAGCTTACCCGGGACAGCCCAGTACTTC. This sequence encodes CASSLPGTAQYF.

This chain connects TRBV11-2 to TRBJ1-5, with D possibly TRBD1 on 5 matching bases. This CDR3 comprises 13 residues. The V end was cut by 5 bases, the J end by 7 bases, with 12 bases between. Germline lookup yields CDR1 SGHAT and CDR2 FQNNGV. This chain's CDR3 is CASSAGKFQPQHF. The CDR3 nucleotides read TGTGCCAGCAGCGCAGGGAAGTTCCAGCCCCAGCATTTT. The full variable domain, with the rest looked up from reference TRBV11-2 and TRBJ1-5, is EAGVAQSPRYKIIEKRQSVAFWCNPISGHATLYWYQQILGQGPKLLIQFQNNGVVDDSQLPKDRFSAERLKGVDSTLKIQPAKLEDSAVYLCASSAGKFQPQHFGDGTRLSIL.

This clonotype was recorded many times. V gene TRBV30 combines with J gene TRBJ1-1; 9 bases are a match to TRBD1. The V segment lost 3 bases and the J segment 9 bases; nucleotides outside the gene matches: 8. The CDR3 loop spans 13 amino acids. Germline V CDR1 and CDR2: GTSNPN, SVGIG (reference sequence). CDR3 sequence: CAWRQGALEQAFF. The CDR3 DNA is TGTGCCTGGAGACAGGGGGCCCTCGAGCAAGCTTTCTTT.

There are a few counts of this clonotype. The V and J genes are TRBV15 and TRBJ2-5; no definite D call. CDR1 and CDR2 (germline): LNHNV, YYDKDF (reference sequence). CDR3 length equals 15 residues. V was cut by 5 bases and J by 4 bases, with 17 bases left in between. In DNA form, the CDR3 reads TGTGCCACCAGCCTTTCTAAGGCGTTAGGAGAGACCCAGTACTTC. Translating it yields CATSLSKALGETQYF. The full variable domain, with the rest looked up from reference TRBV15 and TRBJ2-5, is DAMVIQNPRYQVTQFGKPVTLSCSQTLNHNVMYWYQQKSSQAPKLLFHYYDKDFNNEADTPDNFQSRRPNTSFCFLDIRSPGLGDTAMYLCATSLSKALGETQYFGPGTRLLVL.

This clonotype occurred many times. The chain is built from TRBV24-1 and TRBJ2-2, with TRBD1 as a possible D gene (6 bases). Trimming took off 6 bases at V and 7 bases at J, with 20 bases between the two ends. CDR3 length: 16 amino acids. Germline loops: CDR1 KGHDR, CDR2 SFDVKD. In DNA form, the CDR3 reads TGTGCCACCAGTCTTTTCCGGACAGCCCTCATCGGGGAGCTGTTTTTT. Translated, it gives CATSLFRTALIGELFF.

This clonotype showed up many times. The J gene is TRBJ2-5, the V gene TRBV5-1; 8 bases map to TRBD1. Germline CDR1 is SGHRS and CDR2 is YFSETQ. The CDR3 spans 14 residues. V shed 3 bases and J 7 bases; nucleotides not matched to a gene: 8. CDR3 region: CASSSGQVFGTQYF. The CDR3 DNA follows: TGCGCCAGCAGCTCGGGACAGGTTTTTGGGACCCAGTACTTC.

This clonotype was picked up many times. The CDR3 DNA reads as TGCAGTGCTCAATACAGGGGGCAGGGAGATACGCAGTATTTT. Amino acids: CSAQYRGQGDTQYF. The J gene is TRBJ2-3, the V gene TRBV20-1, with TRBD1 identical over 9 bases. The CDR3 runs to 14 residues. Germline V gene sequence: CDR1 DFQATT, CDR2 SNEGSKA (reference sequence). Unmatched junction bases numbered 8, after V lost 5 bases and J lost 5 bases.

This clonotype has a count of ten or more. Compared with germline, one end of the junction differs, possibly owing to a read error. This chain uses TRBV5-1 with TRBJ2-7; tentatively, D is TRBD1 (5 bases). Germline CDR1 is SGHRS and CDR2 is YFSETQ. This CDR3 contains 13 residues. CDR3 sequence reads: CASSLAGSYEQYF. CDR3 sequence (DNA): TGTGCCAGCAGCTTAGCAGGGTCCTACGAGCAGTACTTC.

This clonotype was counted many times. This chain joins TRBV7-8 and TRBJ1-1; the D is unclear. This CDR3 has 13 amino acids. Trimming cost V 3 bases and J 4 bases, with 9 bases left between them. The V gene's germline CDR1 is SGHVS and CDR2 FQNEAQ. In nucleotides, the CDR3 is TGTGCCAGCAGCTTCCCACTGATCACTGAAGCTTTCTTT. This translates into CASSFPLITEAFF.

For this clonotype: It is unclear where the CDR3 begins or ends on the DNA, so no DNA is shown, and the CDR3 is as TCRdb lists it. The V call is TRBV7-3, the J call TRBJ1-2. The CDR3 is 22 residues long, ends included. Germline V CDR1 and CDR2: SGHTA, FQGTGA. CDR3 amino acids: CASSLAGGPYEQYFGPAGSYTF.

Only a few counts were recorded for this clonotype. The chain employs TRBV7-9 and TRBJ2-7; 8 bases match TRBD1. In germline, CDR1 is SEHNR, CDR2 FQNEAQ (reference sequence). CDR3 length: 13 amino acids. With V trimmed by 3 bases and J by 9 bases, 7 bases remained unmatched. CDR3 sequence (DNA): TGTGCCAGCAGCTTTCCTCCGGGGACAGGGCAGTACTTC. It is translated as CASSFPPGTGQYF.

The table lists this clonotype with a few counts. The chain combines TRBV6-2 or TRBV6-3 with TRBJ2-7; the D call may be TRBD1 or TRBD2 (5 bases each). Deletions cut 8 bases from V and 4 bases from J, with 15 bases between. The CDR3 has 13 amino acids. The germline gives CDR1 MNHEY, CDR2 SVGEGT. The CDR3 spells CASGAPGRYEQYF. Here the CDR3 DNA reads TGTGCCAGCGGGGCCCCAGGGAGATACGAGCAGTACTTC.

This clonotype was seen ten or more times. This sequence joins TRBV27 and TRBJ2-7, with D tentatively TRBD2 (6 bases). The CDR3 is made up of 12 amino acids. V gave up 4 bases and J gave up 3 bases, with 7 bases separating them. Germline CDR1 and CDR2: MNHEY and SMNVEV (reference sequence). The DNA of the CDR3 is TGTGCCAGCAGTTCGGGGGTCTACGAGCAGTACTTC. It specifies CASSSGVYEQYF.

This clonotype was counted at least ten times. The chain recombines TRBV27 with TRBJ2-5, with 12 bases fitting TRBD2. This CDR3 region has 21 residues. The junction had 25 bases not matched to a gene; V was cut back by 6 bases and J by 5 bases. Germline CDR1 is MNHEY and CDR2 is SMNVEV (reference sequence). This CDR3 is CASSLLGPGRMTSGSRETQYF. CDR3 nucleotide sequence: TGTGCCAGCAGCTTACTGGGTCCGGGACGGATGACTAGCGGGAGTCGGGAGACCCAGTACTTC.

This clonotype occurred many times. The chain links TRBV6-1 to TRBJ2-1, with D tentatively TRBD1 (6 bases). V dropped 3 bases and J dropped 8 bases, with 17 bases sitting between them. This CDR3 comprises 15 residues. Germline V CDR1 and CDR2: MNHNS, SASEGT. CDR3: CASSDFYRVEDEQFF. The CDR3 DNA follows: TGTGCCAGCAGTGATTTCTACAGGGTGGAGGATGAGCAGTTCTTC.

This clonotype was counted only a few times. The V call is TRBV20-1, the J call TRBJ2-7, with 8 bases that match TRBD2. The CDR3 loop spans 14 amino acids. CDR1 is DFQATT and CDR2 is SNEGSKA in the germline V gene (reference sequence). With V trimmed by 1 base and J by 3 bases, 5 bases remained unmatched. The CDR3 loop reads CSARAAGAGYEQYF. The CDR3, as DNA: TGCAGTGCTAGAGCAGCGGGAGCTGGCTACGAGCAGTACTTC.

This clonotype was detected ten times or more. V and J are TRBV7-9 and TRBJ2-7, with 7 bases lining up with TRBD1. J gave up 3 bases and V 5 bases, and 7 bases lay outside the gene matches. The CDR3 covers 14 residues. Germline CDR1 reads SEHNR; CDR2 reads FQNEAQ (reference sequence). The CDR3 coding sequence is TGTGCCAGCAGCGGGACAGCCACCGACTACGAGCAGTACTTC. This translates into CASSGTATDYEQYF.

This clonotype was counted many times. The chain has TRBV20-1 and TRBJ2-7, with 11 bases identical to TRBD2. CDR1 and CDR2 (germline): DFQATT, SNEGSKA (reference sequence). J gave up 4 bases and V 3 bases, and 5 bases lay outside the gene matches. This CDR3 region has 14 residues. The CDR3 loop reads CSASSGRAGYEQYF. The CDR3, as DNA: TGCAGTGCTAGTAGCGGGAGGGCCGGTTACGAGCAGTACTTC.

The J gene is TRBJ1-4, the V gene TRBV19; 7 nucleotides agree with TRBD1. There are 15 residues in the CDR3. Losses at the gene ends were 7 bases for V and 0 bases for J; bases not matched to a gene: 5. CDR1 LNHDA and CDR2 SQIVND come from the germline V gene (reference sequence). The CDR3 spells CASKDRVATNEKLFF. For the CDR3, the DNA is TGTGCCAGTAAAGACAGGGTTGCAACTAATGAAAAACTGTTTTTT.

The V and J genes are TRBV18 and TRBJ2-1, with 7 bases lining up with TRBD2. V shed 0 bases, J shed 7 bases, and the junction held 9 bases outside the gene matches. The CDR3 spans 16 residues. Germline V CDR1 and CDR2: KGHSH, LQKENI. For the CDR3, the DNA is TGTGCCAGCTCACCACCGAGGGCGGGAGTACGGAATGAGCAGTTCTTC. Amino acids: CASSPPRAGVRNEQFF.

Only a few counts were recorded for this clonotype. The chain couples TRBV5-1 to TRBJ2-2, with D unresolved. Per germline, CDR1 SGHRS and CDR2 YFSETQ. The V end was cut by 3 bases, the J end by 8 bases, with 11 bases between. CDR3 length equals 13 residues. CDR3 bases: TGCGCCAGCAGCTACCCTAGACAAGGGGAGCTGTTTTTT. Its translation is CASSYPRQGELFF. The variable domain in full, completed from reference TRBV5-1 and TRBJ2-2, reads KAGVTQTPRYLIKTRGQQVTLSCSPISGHRSVSWYQQTPGQGLQFLFEYFSETQRNKGNFPGRFSGRQFSNSRSEMNVSTLELGDSALYLCASSYPRQGELFFGEGSRLTVL.

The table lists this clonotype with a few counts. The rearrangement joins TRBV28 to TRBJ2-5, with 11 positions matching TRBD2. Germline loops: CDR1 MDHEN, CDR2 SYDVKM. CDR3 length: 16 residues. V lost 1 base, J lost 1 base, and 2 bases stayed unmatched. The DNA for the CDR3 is TGTGCCAGCAGTTTATCGCTAGCGGGAGGCCAAGAGACCCAGTACTTC. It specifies CASSLSLAGGQETQYF.

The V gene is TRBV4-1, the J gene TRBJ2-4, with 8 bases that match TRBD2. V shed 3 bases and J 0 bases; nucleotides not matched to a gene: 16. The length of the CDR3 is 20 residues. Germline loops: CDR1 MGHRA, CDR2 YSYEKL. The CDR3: CASSHSRASGPKLAKNIQYF. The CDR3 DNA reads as TGCGCCAGCAGCCATTCCCGCGCTAGCGGGCCTAAATTAGCCAAAAACATTCAGTACTTC.

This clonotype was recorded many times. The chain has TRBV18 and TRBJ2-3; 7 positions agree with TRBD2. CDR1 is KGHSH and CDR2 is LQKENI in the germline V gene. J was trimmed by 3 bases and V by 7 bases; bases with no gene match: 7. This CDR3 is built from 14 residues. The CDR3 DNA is TGTGCCAGCTTTGGCGGGAGAGCTACAGATACGCAGTATTTT. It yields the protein CASFGGRATDTQYF.

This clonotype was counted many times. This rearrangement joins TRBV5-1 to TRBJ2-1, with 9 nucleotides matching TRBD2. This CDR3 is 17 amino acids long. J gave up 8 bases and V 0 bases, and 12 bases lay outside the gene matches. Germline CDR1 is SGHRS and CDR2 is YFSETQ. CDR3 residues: CASSLVNSGSVVDEQFF. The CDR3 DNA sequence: TGCGCCAGCAGCTTGGTTAATAGCGGGAGTGTGGTTGATGAGCAGTTCTTC. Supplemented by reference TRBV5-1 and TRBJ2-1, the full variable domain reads KAGVTQTPRYLIKTRGQQVTLSCSPISGHRSVSWYQQTPGQGLQFLFEYFSETQRNKGNFPGRFSGRQFSNSRSEMNVSTLELGDSALYLCASSLVNSGSVVDEQFFGPGTRLTVL.

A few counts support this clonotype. Here the CDR3 reads CSAREPRDSWNEQFF. The CDR3 DNA is TGCAGTGCTAGAGAGCCCAGGGATAGTTGGAATGAGCAGTTCTTC. The V call is TRBV20-1, the J call TRBJ2-1; the D gene is possibly TRBD1 (5 bases). The V gene's germline CDR1 is DFQATT and CDR2 SNEGSKA (reference sequence). V was shortened by 0 bases and J by 7 bases, with 16 bases between the two germline ends. The CDR3 is 15 residues long.